This TCR beta chain stems from a study of cytomegalovirus exposure and HLA in healthy donors. Whole-study findings and limits: Across donors, most TCRs were seen rarely, yet some public ones were widespread.

PCR amplification relied on 60 Vbeta primers (plus 13 Jbeta primers). The assay was immunoSEQ multiplex PCR, and TCRdb's table has in-frame clones only and misses some. The profile shows roughly 180,000 clones, less than 90% of them singletons. For this clone: Antigen unknown.

The V gene's germline CDR1 is SGHTA and CDR2 FQGNSA. This CDR3 has 11 amino acids. The ends were cut back, 7 bases at V and 2 bases at J, with 4 bases in the middle. This sequence joins TRBV7-2 and TRBJ2-3; D is unresolved. This TCR came from a man younger than 45 in good health and CMV-seronegative. Sequenced input: PBMCs. CDR3 in DNA: TGTGCCAGCACACTCACAGATACGCAGTATTTT. As protein: CASTLTDTQYF. The variable domain in full, completed from reference TRBV7-2 and TRBJ2-3, reads GAGVSQSPSNKVTEKGKDVELRCDPISGHTALYWYRQSLGQGLEFLIYFQGNSAPDKSGLPSDRFSAERTGGSVSTLTIQRTQQEDSAVYLCASTLTDTQYFGPGTRLTVL.